These T cell receptor beta chains were read from a single sample in a study of CXCR3-negative and CXCR3-positive naive CD8 T cells. TCRdb re-called the 5' RACE reads and shows each CDR3 protein once, DNA omitted. The sample totals some 100,000 distinct CDR3 sequences. The sample taken for sequencing was naive CXCR3+ CD8+ T cells from blood. These receptor sequences come from a human donor in good health. Some clones in this sample may be carry-over from other donors' samples. CDR3s include the opening cysteine and the closing phenylalanine or tryptophan. Each record gives: J gene, V gene, CDR3 protein.

j_call: TRBJ2-2; v_call: TRBV11-2; cdr3_aa: CASSLPSPRTSGITNTGELFF
j_call: TRBJ2-5; v_call: TRBV29-1; cdr3_aa: CSVEERRGFGETQYF
j_call: TRBJ2-1; v_call: TRBV19; cdr3_aa: CASSRWVSYNEQFF
j_call: TRBJ2-1; v_call: TRBV7-7; cdr3_aa: CASSSSPGDEQFF
j_call: TRBJ2-1; v_call: TRBV27; cdr3_aa: CASREIGAGNNEQFF
j_call: TRBJ2-1; v_call: TRBV28; cdr3_aa: CASSLRVYNEQFF
j_call: TRBJ1-1; v_call: TRBV7-3; cdr3_aa: CASSFSLYTEAFF
j_call: TRBJ2-7; v_call: TRBV18; cdr3_aa: CASSPGRRGPSYEQYF
j_call: TRBJ2-7; v_call: TRBV24-1; cdr3_aa: CATSEGDRGLSYEQYF
j_call: TRBJ2-7; v_call: TRBV20-1; cdr3_aa: CSASSDRVAYEQYF
j_call: TRBJ2-3; v_call: TRBV29-1; cdr3_aa: CSVDAADGTDTQYF
j_call: TRBJ2-7; v_call: TRBV25-1; cdr3_aa: CASSVGSAYEQYF
j_call: TRBJ2-1; v_call: TRBV6-5; cdr3_aa: CASSQRGISYNEQFF
j_call: TRBJ2-1; v_call: TRBV2; cdr3_aa: CASSTGLAGFSSYNEQFF
j_call: TRBJ2-7; v_call: TRBV5-4; cdr3_aa: CASSLASGNYEQYF
j_call: TRBJ2-7; v_call: TRBV11-2; cdr3_aa: CASSLEAGPYEQYF
j_call: TRBJ2-1; v_call: TRBV7-9; cdr3_aa: CASAHPTGVPGGIYNEQFF
j_call: TRBJ2-2; v_call: TRBV20-1; cdr3_aa: CSARDRKTGELFF
j_call: TRBJ1-1; v_call: TRBV7-6; cdr3_aa: CASSLAGEWGGTEAFF
j_call: TRBJ1-5; v_call: TRBV5-6; cdr3_aa: CASQDTGRSQPQHF
j_call: TRBJ2-1; v_call: TRBV3-1; cdr3_aa: CASSQGGLANNEQFF
j_call: TRBJ2-5; v_call: TRBV15; cdr3_aa: CATSSGQGGSETQYF
j_call: TRBJ1-1; v_call: TRBV29-1; cdr3_aa: CSVVKGLDTEAFF
j_call: TRBJ2-5; v_call: TRBV27; cdr3_aa: CATSGPYQGTQYF
j_call: TRBJ2-1; v_call: TRBV28; cdr3_aa: CASSLGTAIYNEQFF
j_call: TRBJ1-6; v_call: TRBV7-9; cdr3_aa: CASSLVGLVDSPLHF
j_call: TRBJ1-1; v_call: TRBV4-1; cdr3_aa: CASSHPHGGMNTEAFF
j_call: TRBJ2-3; v_call: TRBV12-3/TRBV12-4; cdr3_aa: CASSSEPTPADTQYF
j_call: TRBJ2-7; v_call: TRBV12-3/TRBV12-4; cdr3_aa: CASASGTRYEQYF
j_call: TRBJ1-2; v_call: TRBV28; cdr3_aa: CASSLGGINYGYTF
j_call: TRBJ2-7; v_call: TRBV30; cdr3_aa: CAWSVAGYGEQYF
j_call: TRBJ2-1; v_call: TRBV7-9; cdr3_aa: CARARLAGFSSYNEQFF
j_call: TRBJ2-7; v_call: TRBV19; cdr3_aa: CASSIADSSYEQYF
j_call: TRBJ1-1; v_call: TRBV6-2/TRBV6-3; cdr3_aa: CASSSNRHLMNTEAFF
j_call: TRBJ2-1; v_call: TRBV27; cdr3_aa: CASSFQAGAVLYNEQFF
j_call: TRBJ1-1; v_call: TRBV20-1; cdr3_aa: CSARVSVGEHTEAFF
j_call: TRBJ2-7; v_call: TRBV29-1; cdr3_aa: CSVEGDSDPSYEQYF
j_call: TRBJ2-5; v_call: TRBV4-1; cdr3_aa: CASSQEGDLQTQYF
j_call: TRBJ2-7; v_call: TRBV7-6; cdr3_aa: CASSNYRQGISYEQYF
j_call: TRBJ1-1; v_call: TRBV6-4; cdr3_aa: CASSDRADTEAFF